This entry lists 27 T cell receptor beta chains sequenced from one sample in a study of cytomegalovirus exposure and HLA in healthy donors. Sequencing used immunoSEQ multiplex PCR; TCRdb keeps in-frame clones, though not all of them. The data hold about 140,000 clones, with about 94% observed a single time. The sample taken for sequencing was PBMCs. Source of these receptors: a man aged 18 to 29 in good health and CMV-seropositive.

The rearrangement joins TRBV7-9 to TRBJ1-4, with D maybe TRBD1 (5 bases). Germline CDR1 is SEHNR and CDR2 is FQNEAQ (reference sequence). V was cut by 5 bases and J by 0 bases, with 19 bases left in between. This CDR3 comprises 18 residues. In DNA form, the CDR3 reads TGTGCCAGCAGCCCCAAAGGAGGCGGGACCGCAACTAATGAAAAACTGTTTTTT. Its protein product is CASSPKGGGTATNEKLFF.

The chain combines TRBV9 with TRBJ1-1, with D possibly matching TRBD1 (6 bases). Trimming shortened V by 3 bases and J by 2 bases, and 14 bases separated the two germline ends. CDR1 SGDLS and CDR2 YYNGEE come from the germline V gene. CDR3 length equals 15 residues. Written as DNA, the CDR3 is TGTGCCAGCAGCGCCCCCTCAGGGGTCAACACTGAAGCTTTCTTT. It is translated as CASSAPSGVNTEAFF.

This chain links TRBV5-1 with TRBJ2-5; 7 positions match TRBD1. With V trimmed by 3 bases and J by 4 bases, 9 bases remained unmatched. The CDR3 runs to 15 residues. CDR1 is SGHRS, CDR2 YFSETQ, per germline. CDR3 protein: CASSSSGGRRETQYF. CDR3 nucleotides: TGCGCCAGCAGCTCATCAGGGGGAAGGAGAGAGACCCAGTACTTC.

The chain carries TRBV9 and TRBJ2-2; 8 bases map to TRBD2. The CDR3 covers 17 residues. Germline CDR1 reads SGDLS; CDR2 reads YYNGEE. V lost 3 bases and J lost 3; bases outside the gene matches: 10. The CDR3: CASSGKAGDWDTGELFF. The CDR3 nucleotides are TGTGCCAGCAGCGGAAAAGCGGGGGACTGGGACACCGGGGAGCTGTTTTTT.

The chain carries TRBV7-9 and TRBJ1-1, with 7 bases matching TRBD1. The CDR3 contains 13 residues. Looked up from germline, CDR1 is SEHNR and CDR2 is FQNEAQ (reference sequence). V gave up 5 bases and J gave up 4 bases; unmatched junction bases: 4. CDR3: CASSQGVSTEAFF. Written as DNA, the CDR3 is TGTGCCAGCAGCCAGGGGGTCAGCACTGAAGCTTTCTTT. Complete variable domain (other parts from reference TRBV7-9 and TRBJ1-1): DTGVSQNPRHKITKRGQNVTFRCDPISEHNRLYWYRQTLGQGPEFLTYFQNEAQLEKSRLLSDRFSAERPKGSFSTLEIQRTEQGDSAMYLCASSQGVSTEAFFGQGTRLTVV.

This clone turned up a few times. This chain uses TRBV11-1 with TRBJ2-7, with D perhaps matching TRBD1 (5 bases). The germline CDR1 and CDR2 sequences are SGHAT and FQDESV (reference sequence). Between the trimmed V and J ends, which lost 2 bases and 3 bases, there was a span of 17 bases. This CDR3 has 16 amino acids. CDR3 amino acids: CASSLIDGSGIYEQYF. CDR3 bases: TGTGCCAGCAGCTTAATAGATGGATCAGGGATCTACGAGCAGTACTTC.

V and J are TRBV4-2 and TRBJ2-2; weak D call: TRBD1 (6 bases). This CDR3 has 16 amino acids. The V gene lost 4 bases and the J gene lost 1 base, with 13 bases spanning the gap. Germline V gene lookup returns CDR1 LGHNA and CDR2 YNFKEQ. The DNA for the CDR3 is TGTGCCAGCAGCCCGACGGGACAAGAGAACACCGGGGAGCTGTTTTTT. This sequence encodes CASSPTGQENTGELFF.

The rearrangement links TRBV5-6 to TRBJ1-2, with D possibly matching TRBD1 (6 bases). Trimming stripped 1 base from V and 0 bases from J, with 13 bases between. The length of the CDR3 is 16 residues. The germline V gene has CDR1 SGHDT and CDR2 YYEEEE. The CDR3 is CASSLFGTQTNYGYTF. CDR3 nucleotides: TGTGCCAGCAGCTTGTTCGGGACACAGACTAACTATGGCTACACCTTC.

This chain connects TRBV7-8 to TRBJ1-5, with 8 bases lining up with TRBD1. J was trimmed by 1 base and V by 2 bases; bases with no gene match: 1. This CDR3 is built from 15 residues. Germline V gene sequence: CDR1 SGHVS, CDR2 FQNEAQ. CDR3 in amino acids: CASSLNRGSNQPQHF. For the CDR3, the DNA is TGTGCCAGCAGCTTAAACAGGGGGAGCAATCAGCCCCAGCATTTT.

This chain joins TRBV29-1 and TRBJ2-1; 10 positions agree with TRBD1. Germline values: CDR1 SQVTM, CDR2 ANQGSEA. The CDR3 is 14 amino acids. After removal of 8 bases from V and 10 bases from J, the junction contained 14 bases not matched to a gene. The CDR3 bases are TGCAGCTATGAGGAGGGACAGGGGCTATGGGAGCAGTTCTTC. Translated, it gives CSYEEGQGLWEQFF.

This clone was counted a single time. V and J are TRBV18 and TRBJ2-7, with 11 bases identical to TRBD2. The V segment lost 5 bases and the J segment 1 base; nucleotides outside the gene matches: 1. This CDR3 region has 14 residues. Germline CDR1 reads KGHSH; CDR2 reads LQKENI. CDR3 loop: CASSGTSGSYEQYF. DNA for the CDR3: TGTGCCAGCTCAGGGACTAGCGGATCCTACGAGCAGTACTTC.

This clone appeared a single time. The rearrangement uses TRBV29-1 and TRBJ2-5, with D uncertain. This CDR3 contains 14 residues. With 4 bases removed from V and 4 bases from J, the gap between germline ends came to 16 bases. CDR1 SQVTM and CDR2 ANQGSEA come from the germline V gene. This CDR3 is CSVGLRFGRETQYF. CDR3 nucleotide sequence: TGCAGCGTTGGGCTCAGGTTTGGCAGAGAGACCCAGTACTTC.

The rearrangement joins TRBV7-6 to TRBJ2-1; perhaps TRBD2 as D (5 bases). CDR3 length equals 17 residues. V shed 5 bases and J shed 0 bases, with 17 bases lying between them. Germline V gene data show CDR1 as SGHVS and CDR2 as FNYEAQ. CDR3 coding DNA: TGTGCCAGCAGCAAAGCCGCTAGCCGCTACTCCTACAATGAGCAGTTCTTC. Encoded protein: CASSKAASRYSYNEQFF. The variable domain in full, completed from reference TRBV7-6 and TRBJ2-1, reads GAGVSQSPRYKVTKRGQDVALRCDPISGHVSLYWYRQALGQGPEFLTYFNYEAQQDKSGLPNDRFSAERPEGSISTLTIQRTEQRDSAMYRCASSKAASRYSYNEQFFGPGTRLTVL.

This chain uses TRBV7-8 with TRBJ1-1, with a possible D match to TRBD1 (5 bases). Trimming shortened V by 4 bases and J by 1 base, and 13 bases separated the two germline ends. Germline lookup yields CDR1 SGHVS and CDR2 FQNEAQ. The CDR3 extends over 15 amino acids. The CDR3: CASSSIGEGNTEAFF. CDR3 nucleotide sequence: TGTGCCAGCAGCTCTATAGGGGAGGGGAACACTGAAGCTTTCTTT.

This chain links TRBV5-1 with TRBJ2-3, with D uncertain. The V gene's germline CDR1 is SGHRS and CDR2 YFSETQ. Deletions cut 7 bases from V and 3 bases from J, with 6 bases between. The length of the CDR3 is 11 residues. CDR3 residues: CASGETDTQYF. The DNA of the CDR3 is TGCGCCAGCGGAGAGACAGATACGCAGTATTTT.

J is TRBJ2-2 and V is TRBV28; 7 nucleotides align to TRBD1. The V and J ends lost 8 bases and 6 bases, in that order; junction bases with no gene match: 18. From germline, CDR1 is MDHEN and CDR2 SYDVKM. The CDR3 contains 17 residues. Here the CDR3 reads CASRSDSDRDYAGELFF. Here the CDR3 DNA reads TGTGCCAGCCGATCCGATTCCGACAGGGATTACGCCGGGGAGCTGTTTTTT.

The chain has TRBV29-1 and TRBJ2-2; TRBD2 matches 12 bases. Germline CDR1 is SQVTM and CDR2 is ANQGSEA. This CDR3 region has 16 residues. The J segment lost 7 bases and the V segment lost 7 bases, leaving 13 bases of the junction unmatched. In DNA form, the CDR3 reads TGCAGCGCAGTTCAGCGACTAGCGGGAGACCACGGGGAGCTGTTTTTT. Residues: CSAVQRLAGDHGELFF.

This chain uses TRBV27 with TRBJ2-7; TRBD2 matches 13 bases. V dropped 3 bases and J dropped 6; count of bases not matched to a gene: 8. This CDR3 has 16 residues. Per the germline V gene, CDR1 is MNHEY and CDR2 is SMNVEV (reference sequence). CDR3 residues: CASSFIGTSGVGEQYF. CDR3 in DNA: TGTGCCAGCAGTTTTATCGGGACTAGCGGGGTCGGCGAGCAGTACTTC.

This chain links TRBV27 with TRBJ2-1; 7 nucleotides line up with TRBD1. Germline CDR1 and CDR2: MNHEY and SMNVEV (reference sequence). CDR3 size: 13 residues. V lost 4 bases, J lost 10 bases, and 7 bases stayed unmatched. CDR3 region: CASSSYRGGEQFF. CDR3 nucleotide sequence: TGTGCCAGCAGTTCCTACAGGGGCGGAGAGCAGTTCTTC.

The chain couples TRBV6-5 to TRBJ2-2; the D gene is possibly TRBD2 (6 bases). Germline V gene lookup returns CDR1 MNHEY and CDR2 SVGAGI. V was shortened by 8 bases and J by 4 bases, with 11 bases between the two germline ends. This CDR3 region has 13 residues. The CDR3 DNA reads TGTGCCAGCGGGCGGGGCCCCACCGGGGAGCTGTTTTTT. It translates to CASGRGPTGELFF.

The sample holds one count of this clone. The rearrangement joins TRBV5-1 to TRBJ1-1, with 7 bases matching TRBD1. CDR3 length: 15 residues. The germline V gene has CDR1 SGHRS and CDR2 YFSETQ. V lost 1 base and J lost 0; bases outside the gene matches: 3. The CDR3: CASSLLTGMNTEAFF. The CDR3 DNA reads as TGCGCCAGCAGCTTGTTGACAGGGATGAACACTGAAGCTTTCTTT.

This chain connects TRBV5-1 to TRBJ1-1; D might be TRBD1 (6 bases). The CDR3 has 14 residues. V lost 2 bases and J lost 1, with 9 bases in between. Germline values: CDR1 SGHRS, CDR2 YFSETQ. CDR3 residues: CASSFTGQNTEAFF. Written as DNA, the CDR3 is TGCGCCAGCAGCTTCACGGGACAGAACACTGAAGCTTTCTTT.

This chain links TRBV4-2 with TRBJ2-5; 8 bases map to TRBD2. CDR1 and CDR2 from the germline V gene are LGHNA and YNFKEQ. The CDR3 sequence is 16 residues long. V shed 4 bases and J 5 bases; nucleotides not matched to a gene: 12. CDR3 in amino acids: CASSPGAGEFRETQYF. In nucleotides, the CDR3 is TGTGCCAGCAGCCCCGGAGCGGGAGAGTTTCGGGAGACCCAGTACTTC.

V and J are TRBV6-1 and TRBJ2-7; D not resolved. CDR1 MNHNS and CDR2 SASEGT come from the germline V gene. The CDR3 totals 12 residues. V was clipped by 4 bases and J by 0 bases, with 4 bases between them. The CDR3 region is CASSAYSYEQYF. Written as DNA, the CDR3 is TGTGCCAGCAGTGCCTACTCCTACGAGCAGTACTTC.

The J gene is TRBJ1-4, the V gene TRBV9, with D perhaps matching TRBD1 (5 bases). Trimming cost V 4 bases and J 0 bases, with 16 bases left between them. Germline V lookup: CDR1 SGDLS, CDR2 YYNGEE. The CDR3 sequence is 17 residues long. CDR3 residues: CASSPRGGRATNEKLFF. The CDR3 coding sequence is TGTGCCAGCAGCCCCCGGGGGGGGAGGGCAACTAATGAAAAACTGTTTTTT.

V is TRBV9 and J is TRBJ2-1, with 10 positions matching TRBD2. Germline CDR1 is SGDLS and CDR2 is YYNGEE. This CDR3 is 19 amino acids long. J lost 7 bases, V lost 0 bases, and 16 bases had no gene match. Written as DNA, the CDR3 is TGTGCCAGCAGCGTAGACACTAGCGGGGAGGGGACCCCTTGGAATGAGCAGTTCTTC. Translating gives CASSVDTSGEGTPWNEQFF. The whole variable domain, filled in from reference TRBV9 and TRBJ2-1, reads DSGVTQTPKHLITATGQRVTLRCSPRSGDLSVYWYQQSLDQGLQFLIQYYNGEERAKGNILERFSAQQFPDLHSELNLSSLELGDSALYFCASSVDTSGEGTPWNEQFFGPGTRLTVL.

The chain uses TRBV11-2 and TRBJ2-3; unclear D gene. CDR3 size: 12 residues. V was trimmed by 6 bases and J by 2 bases, leaving 6 bases between them. CDR1 and CDR2 from the germline V gene are SGHAT and FQNNGV. The DNA for the CDR3 is TGTGCCAGCAGATCAAACACAGATACGCAGTATTTT. This encodes CASRSNTDTQYF.